The rows below give T cell receptor beta chains drawn from one sample of a study of T cells in pancreatic ductal adenocarcinoma. TCRdb's table, derived via immunoSEQ multiplex PCR, lists solely in-frame clones and lacks some. The repertoire holds roughly 100,000 clones, nearly 95% seen once, with about 3.4% in the top ten. Source material: PBMCs. The receptors here all came from a human donor with pancreatic ductal adenocarcinoma. CDR3s include the opening cysteine and the closing phenylalanine or tryptophan. D genes are given only for firm matches. Clone size is given for some rows only: seen once, a few or many times, or a class if the clone is expanded.

D gene	clone size	V gene	J gene	CDR3 protein	CDR3 DNA
TRBD2	.	TRBV5-1	TRBJ2-7	CASSAGPSQPSGSEQYF	TGCGCCAGCAGCGCCGGCCCCAGTCAGCCTAGCGGGAGCGAACAGTACTTC
TRBD2	once	TRBV5-1	TRBJ2-3	CASSSSQTSGANTDTQYF	TGCGCCAGCAGCTCCTCTCAGACTAGCGGGGCTAATACAGATACGCAGTATTTT
TRBD2	.	TRBV4-3	TRBJ2-7	CASSQDRVTVMGRDAEQYF	TGCGCCAGCAGCCAAGATAGGGTGACCGTCATGGGGAGGGATGCCGAGCAGTACTTC
TRBD1	.	TRBV2	TRBJ1-2	CASSKGQGTYGYTF	TGTGCCAGCAGTAAAGGACAGGGTACCTATGGCTACACCTTC
.	.	TRBV9	TRBJ2-2	CASSGGISTGELFF	TGTGCCAGCAGCGGCGGGATTAGCACCGGGGAGCTGTTTTTT
TRBD1	.	TRBV27	TRBJ2-7	CASSPRGSSYEQYF	TGTGCCAGCAGTCCCAGGGGGAGCTCCTACGAGCAGTACTTC
TRBD2	.	TRBV18	TRBJ2-3	CASTKRESADTQYF	TGTGCCAGCACGAAGCGGGAGAGTGCAGATACGCAGTATTTT
.	.	TRBV11-3	TRBJ2-7	CASSMGQAQYF	TGTGCCAGCAGCATGGGACAAGCGCAGTACTTC
TRBD1	.	TRBV10-3	TRBJ2-7	CAISRTGTLHEQYF	TGTGCCATCAGCCGGACAGGGACCCTCCACGAGCAGTACTTC
.	.	TRBV6-6	TRBJ2-7	CASSPSGDEQYF	TGTGCCAGCAGTCCGTCAGGGGACGAGCAGTACTTC
.	once	TRBV19	TRBJ2-3	CASSTQVSTDTQYF	TGTGCCAGTAGTACACAGGTTAGCACAGATACGCAGTATTTT
TRBD2	.	TRBV9	TRBJ2-1	CASSVAPKRESSYNEQFF	TGTGCCAGCAGCGTCGCCCCTAAGCGGGAGAGCTCCTACAATGAGCAGTTCTTC
.	.	TRBV28	TRBJ1-5	CATFPQGLPQHF	TGTGCCACCTTCCCACAGGGTCTGCCCCAGCATTTT
.	.	TRBV12-2	TRBJ2-2	CASRRGPRRAGELFF	TGTGCAAGTCGCCGCGGGCCTCGTCGCGCCGGGGAGCTGTTTTTT
TRBD2	.	TRBV6-5	TRBJ2-5	CASSYLRAGVETQYF	TGTGCCAGCAGTTACCTCCGAGCGGGAGTGGAGACCCAGTACTTC
TRBD2	.	TRBV5-1	TRBJ2-5	CASSSTGLAGEETQYF	TGCGCCAGCAGCTCTACCGGACTAGCGGGAGAAGAGACCCAGTACTTC
.	.	TRBV5-1	TRBJ2-6	CASSLDISGANVLTF	TGCGCCAGCAGCTTGGACATCTCTGGGGCCAACGTCCTGACTTTC
.	once	TRBV6-1	TRBJ1-2	CASSEGGGYGYTF	TGTGCCAGCAGTGAGGGGGGGGGCTATGGCTACACCTTC
.	.	TRBV11-2	TRBJ1-2	CASSFNSRGYTF	TGTGCCAGCAGCTTTAACAGCCGTGGCTACACCTTC
.	.	TRBV15	TRBJ1-4	CATSSIWGGEKLFF	TGTGCCACCAGCAGCATCTGGGGGGGTGAAAAACTGTTTTTT
.	once	TRBV6-4	TRBJ2-3	CASSSRDGDTQYF	TGTGCCAGCAGCTCGAGGGATGGAGATACGCAGTATTTT
.	.	TRBV29-1	TRBJ2-1	CSVAPGGGEQFF	TGCAGCGTCGCACCGGGGGGCGGTGAGCAGTTCTTC
.	.	TRBV15	TRBJ1-4	CATSNGPQGPNEKLFF	TGTGCCACCAGCAACGGCCCCCAGGGGCCTAATGAAAAACTGTTTTTT
.	.	TRBV9	TRBJ2-7	CASSVDGGSHEQYF	TGTGCCAGCAGCGTAGATGGAGGGTCTCACGAGCAGTACTTC
TRBD2	.	TRBV5-1	TRBJ2-7	CASSLVAGPNYEQYF	TGCGCCAGCAGCCTGGTAGCGGGACCAAACTACGAGCAGTACTTC
.	.	TRBV19	TRBJ2-2	CASSLPSGVPGELFF	TGTGCCAGTAGTCTCCCCTCGGGGGTCCCCGGGGAGCTGTTTTTT
TRBD2	.	TRBV9	TRBJ2-7	CARESGSCEQYF	TGTGCCAGAGAGAGCGGGAGTTGCGAGCAGTACTTC
TRBD1	.	TRBV7-8	TRBJ2-1	CASSRLGQGVDEQFF	TGTGCCAGCAGCCGCTTGGGACAGGGGGTCGATGAGCAGTTCTTC
.	.	TRBV30	TRBJ2-7	CAWSVLAGRNEQYF	TGTGCCTGGAGTGTACTAGCTGGTAGGAACGAGCAGTACTTC
TRBD2	.	TRBV19	TRBJ2-1	CASSIGTSGSLFNEQFF	TGTGCCAGTAGTATTGGGACTAGCGGGAGTTTATTCAATGAGCAGTTCTTC
.	.	TRBV7-2	TRBJ2-7	CASSFYRDPYEQYF	TGTGCCAGCAGCTTCTACAGGGACCCCTACGAGCAGTACTTC
TRBD1	.	TRBV6-4	TRBJ1-1	CASSPGQANTEAFF	TGTGCCAGCAGCCCAGGACAGGCGAACACTGAAGCTTTCTTT
TRBD1	.	TRBV29-1	TRBJ1-2	CSAMTGGLGYTF	TGCAGCGCCATGACAGGGGGTCTCGGCTACACCTTC
.	.	TRBV18	TRBJ2-7	CASSPGAGQSYEQYF	TGTGCCAGCTCACCCGGGGCGGGGCAAAGCTACGAGCAGTACTTC
TRBD2	.	TRBV28	TRBJ2-5	CASSPKPGTSGRYLYQETQYF	TGTGCCAGCAGTCCGAAACCCGGGACTAGCGGGAGGTACTTGTACCAAGAGACCCAGTACTTC
.	.	TRBV7-9	TRBJ1-4	CASSLGTRDEKLFF	TGTGCCAGCAGCTTAGGAACTCGGGATGAAAAACTGTTTTTT
TRBD1	.	TRBV27	TRBJ1-2	CASSARTGYGYTF	TGTGCCAGCTCTGCCCGGACAGGGTATGGCTACACCTTC
.	.	TRBV18	TRBJ2-2	CASSPGDLRELFF	TGTGCCAGCTCACCGGGAGATTTGAGGGAGCTGTTTTTT
.	.	TRBV5-4	TRBJ2-5	CASSLGRQGETQYF	TGTGCCAGCAGCTTGGGTAGGCAGGGTGAGACCCAGTACTTC
.	.	TRBV19	TRBJ2-7	CASSIGAALPPYEQYF	TGTGCCAGTAGTATAGGGGCAGCCTTACCTCCCTACGAGCAGTACTTC
.	.	TRBV5-1	TRBJ2-2	CASRIGVGTGELFF	TGCGCCAGCAGGATAGGGGTCGGGACCGGGGAGCTGTTTTTT
.	.	TRBV2	TRBJ1-4	CASMRTKNEKLFF	TGTGCCAGCATGCGGACAAAGAATGAAAAACTGTTTTTT
TRBD1	once	TRBV5-1	TRBJ2-3	CASSPAGQGASDTQYF	TGCGCCAGCAGCCCCGCCGGCCAGGGGGCATCCGATACGCAGTATTTT